The clone carrying this T cell receptor (beta chain) was seen only once. This CDR3 is also generated by other DNA sequences in the sample. These data are taken from a study of shared clonotypes between healthy human individuals. The ends lost 6 bases at V and 4 bases at J; junction bases unmatched: 1. Germline V gene data show CDR1 as SNHLY and CDR2 as FYNNEI. The CDR3 runs to 12 residues. This table comes from immunoSEQ multiplex PCR, and its TCRdb copy is limited to in-frame clones, with some not included. The sample shows 2 million to 3 million clones, over 85% of them seen only once. The chain is built from TRBV2 and TRBJ2-7; TRBD1 agrees at 9 bases. Material for sequencing was naive CD4+ T cells from PBMCs. As to subset: CD45RA+ positively selected. This receptor was obtained from a man younger than 30 in good health. Some clones in this sample may be carry-over from other donors' samples. CDR3 bases: TGTGCCAGCAGAGGACAGGGGTACGAGCAGTACTTC. This translates into CASRGQGYEQYF.